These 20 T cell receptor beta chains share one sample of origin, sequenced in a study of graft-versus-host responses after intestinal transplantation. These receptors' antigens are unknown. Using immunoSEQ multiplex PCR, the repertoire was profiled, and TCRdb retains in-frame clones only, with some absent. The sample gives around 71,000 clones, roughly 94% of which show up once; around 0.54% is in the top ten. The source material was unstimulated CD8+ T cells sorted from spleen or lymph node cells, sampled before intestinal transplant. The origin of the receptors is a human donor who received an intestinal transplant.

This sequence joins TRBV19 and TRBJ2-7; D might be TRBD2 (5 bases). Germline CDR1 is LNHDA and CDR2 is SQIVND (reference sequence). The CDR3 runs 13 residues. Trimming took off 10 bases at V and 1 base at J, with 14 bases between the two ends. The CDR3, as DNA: TGTGCCACCTCCCCGGGATCGTCCTACGAGCAGTACTTC. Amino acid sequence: CATSPGSSYEQYF.

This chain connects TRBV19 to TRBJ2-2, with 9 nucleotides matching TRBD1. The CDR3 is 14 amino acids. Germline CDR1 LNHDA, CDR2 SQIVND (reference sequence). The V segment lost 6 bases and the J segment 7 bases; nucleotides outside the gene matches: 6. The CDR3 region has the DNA TGTGCCAGTAGAGGACAGGGGTTTGACGGGGAGCTGTTTTTT. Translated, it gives CASRGQGFDGELFF.

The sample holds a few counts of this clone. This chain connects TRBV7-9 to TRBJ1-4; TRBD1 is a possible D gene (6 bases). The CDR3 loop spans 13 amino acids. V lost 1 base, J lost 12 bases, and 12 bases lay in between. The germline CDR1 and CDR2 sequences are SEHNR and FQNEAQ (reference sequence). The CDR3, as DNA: TGTGCCAGCAGCTTAGAGGGGGGAGGAGAACTGTTTTTT. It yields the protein CASSLEGGGELFF.

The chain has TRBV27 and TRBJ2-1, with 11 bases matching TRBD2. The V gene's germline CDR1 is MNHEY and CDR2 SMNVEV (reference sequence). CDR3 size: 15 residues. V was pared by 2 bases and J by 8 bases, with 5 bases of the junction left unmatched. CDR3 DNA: TGTGCCAGCAGTTTAGAACTAGCGGGAGTAGATGAGCAGTTCTTC. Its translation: CASSLELAGVDEQFF.

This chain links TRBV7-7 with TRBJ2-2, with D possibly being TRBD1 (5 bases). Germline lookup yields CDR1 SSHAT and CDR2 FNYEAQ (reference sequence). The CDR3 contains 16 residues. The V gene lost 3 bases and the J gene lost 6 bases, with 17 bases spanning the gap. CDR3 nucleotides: TGTGCCAGCAGCTTCGGAACAGGTCCAGACGCCGGGGAGCTGTTTTTT. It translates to CASSFGTGPDAGELFF.

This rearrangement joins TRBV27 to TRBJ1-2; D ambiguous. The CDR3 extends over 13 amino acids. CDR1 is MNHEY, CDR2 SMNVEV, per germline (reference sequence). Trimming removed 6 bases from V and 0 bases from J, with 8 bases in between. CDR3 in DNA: TGTGCCAGCAGCCCAACAGCTAACTATGGCTACACCTTC. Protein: CASSPTANYGYTF.

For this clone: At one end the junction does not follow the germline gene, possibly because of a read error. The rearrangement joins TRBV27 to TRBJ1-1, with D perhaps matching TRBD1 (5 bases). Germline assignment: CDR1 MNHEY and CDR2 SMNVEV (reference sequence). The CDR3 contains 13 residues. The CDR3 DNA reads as TGTGCCAGCAGTTACGAACAGGCCACTGAAGCTCTCTTT. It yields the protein CASSYEQATEALF.

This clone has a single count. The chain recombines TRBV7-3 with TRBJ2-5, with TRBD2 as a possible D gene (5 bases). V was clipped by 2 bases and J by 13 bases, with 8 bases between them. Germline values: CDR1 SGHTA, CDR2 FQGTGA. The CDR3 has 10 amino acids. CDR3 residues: CASSLRGRYF. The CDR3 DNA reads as TGTGCCAGCAGCTTACGGGGAAGGTACTTC.

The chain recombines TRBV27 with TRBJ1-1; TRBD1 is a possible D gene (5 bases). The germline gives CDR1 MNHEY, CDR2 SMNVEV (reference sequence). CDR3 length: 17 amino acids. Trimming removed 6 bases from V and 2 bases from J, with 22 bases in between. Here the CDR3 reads CASSPYGAPTFNTEAFF. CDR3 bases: TGTGCCAGCAGCCCTTATGGGGCCCCGACCTTTAACACTGAAGCTTTCTTT.

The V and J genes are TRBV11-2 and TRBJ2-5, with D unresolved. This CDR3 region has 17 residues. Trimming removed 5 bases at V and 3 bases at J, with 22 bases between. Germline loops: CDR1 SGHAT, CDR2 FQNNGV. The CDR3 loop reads CASSARPHRAPKETQYF. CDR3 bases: TGTGCCAGCAGCGCAAGACCCCACCGAGCCCCGAAAGAGACCCAGTACTTC. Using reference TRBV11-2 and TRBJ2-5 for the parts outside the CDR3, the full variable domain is EAGVAQSPRYKIIEKRQSVAFWCNPISGHATLYWYQQILGQGPKLLIQFQNNGVVDDSQLPKDRFSAERLKGVDSTLKIQPAKLEDSAVYLCASSARPHRAPKETQYFGPGTRLLVL.

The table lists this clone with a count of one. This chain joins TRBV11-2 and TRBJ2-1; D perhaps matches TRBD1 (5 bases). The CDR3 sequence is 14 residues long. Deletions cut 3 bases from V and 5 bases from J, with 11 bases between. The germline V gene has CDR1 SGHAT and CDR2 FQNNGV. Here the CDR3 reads CASSFSGNHNEQFF. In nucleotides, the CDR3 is TGTGCCAGCAGCTTCTCAGGGAACCACAATGAGCAGTTCTTC.

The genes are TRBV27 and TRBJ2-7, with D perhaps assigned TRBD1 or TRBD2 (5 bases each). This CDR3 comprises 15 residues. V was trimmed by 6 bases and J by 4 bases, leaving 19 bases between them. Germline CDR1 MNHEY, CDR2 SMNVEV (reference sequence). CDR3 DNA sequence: TGTGCCAGCAGCAAACTTCGGGACGGAGAATACGAGCAGTACTTC. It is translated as CASSKLRDGEYEQYF.

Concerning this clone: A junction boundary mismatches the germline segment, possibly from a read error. DNA for the CDR3: TGTGCCAGCAGTTTCCTAGCGGGATCTAGCAATGAGCGGTTCTTC. Amino acid sequence: CASSFLAGSSNERFF. The chain links TRBV28 to TRBJ2-1, with 9 bases fitting TRBD2. Germline lookup yields CDR1 MDHEN and CDR2 SYDVKM. The CDR3 has 15 residues.

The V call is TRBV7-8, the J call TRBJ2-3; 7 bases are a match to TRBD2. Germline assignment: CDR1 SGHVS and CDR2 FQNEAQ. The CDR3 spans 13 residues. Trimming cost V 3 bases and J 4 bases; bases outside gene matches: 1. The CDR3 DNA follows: TGTGCCAGCAGCTTGGGGGGGGCAGATACGCAGTATTTT. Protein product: CASSLGGADTQYF.

The CDR3 region has the DNA TGTGCCAGCAGCTTATCGGCCCTGGGTACCGGGGAGCTGTTTTTT. It encodes CASSLSALGTGELFF. This sequence joins TRBV7-9 and TRBJ2-2, with D unclear. This CDR3 has 15 residues. Germline-derived CDR1 and CDR2 are SEHNR and FQNEAQ (reference sequence). Trimming shortened V by 2 bases and J by 5 bases, and 12 bases separated the two germline ends.

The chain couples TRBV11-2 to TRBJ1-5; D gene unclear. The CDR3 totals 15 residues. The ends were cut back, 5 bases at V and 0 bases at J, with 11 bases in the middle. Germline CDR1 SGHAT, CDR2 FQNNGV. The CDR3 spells CASSGGGDSNQPQHF. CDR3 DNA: TGTGCCAGCAGCGGTGGTGGAGATAGCAATCAGCCCCAGCATTTT.

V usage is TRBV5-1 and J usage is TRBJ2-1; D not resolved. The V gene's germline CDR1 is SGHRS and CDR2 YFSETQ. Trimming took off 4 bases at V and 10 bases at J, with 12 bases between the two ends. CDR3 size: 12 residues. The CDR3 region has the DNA TGCGCCAGCAGCCTCGCCCGGTCCGAGCAGTTCTTC. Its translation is CASSLARSEQFF.

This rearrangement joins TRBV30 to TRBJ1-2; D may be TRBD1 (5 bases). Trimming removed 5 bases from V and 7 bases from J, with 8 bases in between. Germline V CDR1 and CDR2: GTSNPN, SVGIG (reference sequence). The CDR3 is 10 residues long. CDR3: CAWWGVGYTF. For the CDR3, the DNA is TGTGCCTGGTGGGGGGTTGGCTACACCTTC.

The CDR3 coding sequence is TGCGCCAGCAGCCAGTCCACTAGCGGCAAAAACTACGAGCAGTACTTC. This codes for CASSQSTSGKNYEQYF. The chain recombines TRBV4-1 with TRBJ2-7, with 8 nucleotides matching TRBD2. The length of the CDR3 is 16 residues. CDR1 and CDR2 (germline): MGHRA, YSYEKL. V shed 3 bases and J 3 bases; nucleotides not matched to a gene: 10.

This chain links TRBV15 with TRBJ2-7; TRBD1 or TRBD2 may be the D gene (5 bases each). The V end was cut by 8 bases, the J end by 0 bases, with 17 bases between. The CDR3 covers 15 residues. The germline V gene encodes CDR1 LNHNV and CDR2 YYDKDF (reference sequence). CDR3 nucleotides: TGTGCCACCGCCCCACGGGGCGTAAGCTCCTACGAGCAGTACTTC. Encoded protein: CATAPRGVSSYEQYF.